The rows below give T cell receptor beta chains drawn from one sample of a study of T cell responses to AZD1222 COVID-19 vaccine. TCRdb keeps only in-frame clones here, not all; method: immunoSEQ multiplex PCR. Of 100,000 to 150,000 clones listed, approximately 90% are singletons. Specimen: peripheral blood, collected on day 0 of AZD1222 vaccination. These receptors originate from an adult in good health. Both conserved end residues are part of each CDR3. The order of the fields is D gene, J gene, V gene, clone size, CDR3 DNA, CDR3 protein. D genes are given only for firm matches. The size entry is marked missing in some rows and otherwise reads once, few, many or a size class.

d_call: NA; j_call: TRBJ2-7; v_call: TRBV5-3; clone_size: NA; cdr3_nt: TGTGCCAGAAGCATGGAAAAGATGCGGGTCAGGAGTTGGGAGCAGTACTTC; cdr3_aa: CARSMEKMRVRSWEQYF
d_call: TRBD2; j_call: TRBJ2-7; v_call: TRBV7-6; clone_size: NA; cdr3_nt: TGTGCCAGCAGCTTGGGGTCCAAAGCGGGGCCAACCTACGAGCAGTACTTC; cdr3_aa: CASSLGSKAGPTYEQYF
d_call: NA; j_call: TRBJ2-4; v_call: TRBV6-5; clone_size: NA; cdr3_nt: TGTGCCAGCAGTTACACGCTTTGGGGCGATAAAAACATTCAGTACTTC; cdr3_aa: CASSYTLWGDKNIQYF
d_call: TRBD1; j_call: TRBJ1-2; v_call: TRBV27; clone_size: once; cdr3_nt: TGTGCCAGCAGTTCAACCGGGACAGCGTATGGCTACACCTTC; cdr3_aa: CASSSTGTAYGYTF
d_call: NA; j_call: TRBJ2-6; v_call: TRBV27; clone_size: NA; cdr3_nt: TGTGCCAGCAGTCCTAGGGCCAACGTCCTGACTTTC; cdr3_aa: CASSPRANVLTF
d_call: NA; j_call: TRBJ2-1; v_call: TRBV5-4; clone_size: NA; cdr3_nt: TGTGCCAGCAGCTTGGACAGGAATGAGCAGTTCTTC; cdr3_aa: CASSLDRNEQFF
d_call: NA; j_call: TRBJ2-1; v_call: TRBV3-1/TRBV3-2; clone_size: NA; cdr3_nt: TGTGCCAGCAGCCTCTCTTCGGACGGACCCCGGTTCTTC; cdr3_aa: CASSLSSDGPRFF
d_call: NA; j_call: TRBJ1-6; v_call: TRBV27; clone_size: few; cdr3_nt: TGTGCCAGCAGTTTTGACAGTGGGCGAGGGAGCTCCTATAATTCACCCCTCCACTTT; cdr3_aa: CASSFDSGRGSSYNSPLHF
d_call: TRBD1; j_call: TRBJ2-4; v_call: TRBV24-1; clone_size: NA; cdr3_nt: TGTGCCACCAGTGAGGGACAGGGGGGGACCTTCCAGTACTTC; cdr3_aa: CATSEGQGGTFQYF
d_call: NA; j_call: TRBJ1-1; v_call: TRBV19; clone_size: once; cdr3_nt: TGTGCCAGTAGCTACGGGGGGACTGAAGCTTTCTTT; cdr3_aa: CASSYGGTEAFF
d_call: NA; j_call: TRBJ1-6; v_call: TRBV28; clone_size: NA; cdr3_nt: TGTGCCAGCAGACCCCCACGTGGTGGAAATTCACCCCTCCACTTT; cdr3_aa: CASRPPRGGNSPLHF
d_call: TRBD2; j_call: TRBJ2-1; v_call: TRBV19; clone_size: NA; cdr3_nt: TGTGCCAGTAGTGAACTAGCGGGGAACTACAATGAGCAGTTCTTC; cdr3_aa: CASSELAGNYNEQFF
d_call: NA; j_call: TRBJ1-6; v_call: TRBV5-8; clone_size: NA; cdr3_nt: TGTGCCAGCAGCCGGGGCGGGGTCAGTTCCAATTCACCCCTCCACTTT; cdr3_aa: CASSRGGVSSNSPLHF
d_call: TRBD1; j_call: TRBJ1-5; v_call: TRBV30; clone_size: NA; cdr3_nt: TGTGCCTGGTGTACCGGGACAGCCAATCAGCCCCAGCATTTT; cdr3_aa: CAWCTGTANQPQHF
d_call: TRBD2; j_call: TRBJ2-7; v_call: TRBV19; clone_size: NA; cdr3_nt: TGTGCCAGTACCTCCGGGCCAGCGGGGGGCCCCTACGAGCAGTACTTC; cdr3_aa: CASTSGPAGGPYEQYF